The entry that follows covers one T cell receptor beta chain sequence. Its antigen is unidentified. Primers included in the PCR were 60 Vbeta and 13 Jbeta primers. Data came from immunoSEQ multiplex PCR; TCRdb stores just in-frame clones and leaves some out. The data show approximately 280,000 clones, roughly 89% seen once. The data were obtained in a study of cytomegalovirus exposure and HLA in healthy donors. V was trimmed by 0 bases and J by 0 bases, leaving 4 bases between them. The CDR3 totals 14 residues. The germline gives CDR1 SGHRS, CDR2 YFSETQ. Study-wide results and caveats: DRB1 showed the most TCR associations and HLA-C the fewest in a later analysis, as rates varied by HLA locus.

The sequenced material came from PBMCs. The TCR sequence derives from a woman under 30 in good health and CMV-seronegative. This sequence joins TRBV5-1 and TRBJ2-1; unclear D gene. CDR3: CASSLDSSYNEQFF. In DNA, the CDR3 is TGCGCCAGCAGCTTGGACAGCTCCTACAATGAGCAGTTCTTC.